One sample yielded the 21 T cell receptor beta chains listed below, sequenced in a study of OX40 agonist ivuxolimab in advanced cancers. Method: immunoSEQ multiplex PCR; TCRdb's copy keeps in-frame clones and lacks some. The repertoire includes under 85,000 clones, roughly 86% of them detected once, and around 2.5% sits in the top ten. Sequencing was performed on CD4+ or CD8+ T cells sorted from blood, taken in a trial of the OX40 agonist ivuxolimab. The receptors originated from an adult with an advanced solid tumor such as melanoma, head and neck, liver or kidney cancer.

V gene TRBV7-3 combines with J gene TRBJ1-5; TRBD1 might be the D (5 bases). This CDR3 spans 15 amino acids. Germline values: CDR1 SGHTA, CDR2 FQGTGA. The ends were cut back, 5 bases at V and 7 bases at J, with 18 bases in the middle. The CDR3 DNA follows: TGTGCCAGCAGCCCTTACCGGGGGATCAGGCAGCCCCAGCATTTT. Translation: CASSPYRGIRQPQHF.

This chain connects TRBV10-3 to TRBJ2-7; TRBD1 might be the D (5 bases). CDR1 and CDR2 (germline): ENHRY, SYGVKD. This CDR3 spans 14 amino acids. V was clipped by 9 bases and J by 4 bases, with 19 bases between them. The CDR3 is CAISRDSLPYEQYV. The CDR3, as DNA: TGTGCCATTTCCAGGGATAGTCTCCCTTACGAGCAGTACGTC.

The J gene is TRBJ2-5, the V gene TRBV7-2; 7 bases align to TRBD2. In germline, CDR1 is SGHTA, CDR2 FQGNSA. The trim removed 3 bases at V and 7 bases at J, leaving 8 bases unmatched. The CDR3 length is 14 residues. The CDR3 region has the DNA TGTGCCAGCAGCTTCAGCGGGGCCTCTAGGACCCAGTACTTC. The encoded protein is CASSFSGASRTQYF.

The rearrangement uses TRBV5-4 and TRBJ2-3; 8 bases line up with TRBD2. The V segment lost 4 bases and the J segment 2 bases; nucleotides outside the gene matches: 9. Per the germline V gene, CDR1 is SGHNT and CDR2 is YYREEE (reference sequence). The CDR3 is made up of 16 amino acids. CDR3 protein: CASSRKLAEHTDTQYF. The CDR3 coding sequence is TGTGCCAGCAGCAGAAAACTAGCGGAGCACACAGATACGCAGTATTTT.

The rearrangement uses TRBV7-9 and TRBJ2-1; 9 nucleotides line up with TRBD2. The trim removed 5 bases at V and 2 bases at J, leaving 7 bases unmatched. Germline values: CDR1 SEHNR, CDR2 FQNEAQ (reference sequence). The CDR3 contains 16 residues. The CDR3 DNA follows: TGTGCCAGCAGCGACGCGGGGGGGCCAACCTACAATGAGCAGTTCTTC. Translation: CASSDAGGPTYNEQFF.

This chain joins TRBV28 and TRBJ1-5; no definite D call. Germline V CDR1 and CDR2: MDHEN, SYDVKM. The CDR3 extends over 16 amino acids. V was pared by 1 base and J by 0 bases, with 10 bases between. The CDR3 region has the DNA TGTGCCAGCAGTTTATCCCTAGGTAATAGCAATCAGCCCCAGCATTTT. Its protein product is CASSLSLGNSNQPQHF. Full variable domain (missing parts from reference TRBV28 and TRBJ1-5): DVKVTQSSRYLVKRTGEKVFLECVQDMDHENMFWYRQDPGLGLRLIYFSYDVKMKEKGDIPEGYSVSREKKERFSLILESASTNQTSMYLCASSLSLGNSNQPQHFGDGTRLSIL.

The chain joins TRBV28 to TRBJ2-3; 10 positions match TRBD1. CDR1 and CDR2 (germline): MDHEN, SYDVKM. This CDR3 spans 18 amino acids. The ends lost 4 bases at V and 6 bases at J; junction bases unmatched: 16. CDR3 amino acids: CASSYFSVWDRGIDTQYF. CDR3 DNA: TGTGCCAGCAGTTACTTTTCGGTTTGGGACAGGGGAATTGATACGCAGTATTTT.

CDR3 DNA sequence: TGTGCCAGCAGTGGAGGGGGTCGGGACACTGAAGCTTTCTTT. It yields the protein CASSGGGRDTEAFF. The chain has TRBV6-1 and TRBJ1-1; tentatively, D is TRBD1 (6 bases). CDR1 and CDR2 from the germline V gene are MNHNS and SASEGT. CDR3 length equals 14 residues. The V and J ends lost 4 bases and 3 bases respectively, with 12 bases between them.

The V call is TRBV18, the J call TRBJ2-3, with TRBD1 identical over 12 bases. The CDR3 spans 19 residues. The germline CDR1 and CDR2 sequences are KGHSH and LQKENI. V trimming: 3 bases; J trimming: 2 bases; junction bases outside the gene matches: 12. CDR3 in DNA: TGTGCCAGCTCACCTTTTTCTCCTCAGGGACAGGGGGCCACAGATACGCAGTATTTT. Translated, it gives CASSPFSPQGQGATDTQYF.

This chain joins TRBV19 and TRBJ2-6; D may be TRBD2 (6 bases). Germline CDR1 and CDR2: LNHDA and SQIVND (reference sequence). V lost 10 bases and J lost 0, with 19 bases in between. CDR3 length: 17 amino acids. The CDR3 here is CATTMEGRRSGANVLTF. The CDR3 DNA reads TGTGCCACCACTATGGAGGGTCGACGCTCTGGGGCCAACGTCCTGACTTTC.

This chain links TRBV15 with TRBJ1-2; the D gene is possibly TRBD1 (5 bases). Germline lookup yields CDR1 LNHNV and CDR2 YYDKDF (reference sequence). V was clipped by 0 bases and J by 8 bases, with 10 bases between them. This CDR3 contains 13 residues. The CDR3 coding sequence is TGTGCCACCAGCAGAGACAGGGCAGGCGGCTACACCTTC. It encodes CATSRDRAGGYTF.

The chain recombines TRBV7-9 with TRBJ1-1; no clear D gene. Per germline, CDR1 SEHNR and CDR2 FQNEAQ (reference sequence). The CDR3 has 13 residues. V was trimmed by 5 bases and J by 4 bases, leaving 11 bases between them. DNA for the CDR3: TGTGCCAGCAGCCGTCCGCAGCCCACTGAAGCTTTCTTT. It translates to CASSRPQPTEAFF.

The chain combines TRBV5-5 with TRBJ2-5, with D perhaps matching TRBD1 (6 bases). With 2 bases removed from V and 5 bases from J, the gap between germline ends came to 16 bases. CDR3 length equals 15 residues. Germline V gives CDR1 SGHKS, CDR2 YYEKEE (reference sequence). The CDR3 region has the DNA TGTGCCAGCAGCTTCTCCGGGACAAATGTCGAGACCCAGTACTTC. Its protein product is CASSFSGTNVETQYF.

The CDR3 spells CASSFSTSTDTQYF. CDR3 in DNA: TGTGCCAGCAGCTTCTCTACTAGCACAGATACGCAGTATTTT. This chain joins TRBV7-9 and TRBJ2-3, with unresolved D. Germline CDR1 reads SEHNR; CDR2 reads FQNEAQ (reference sequence). The CDR3 consists of 14 residues. V gave up 3 bases and J gave up 0 bases, with 7 bases separating them.

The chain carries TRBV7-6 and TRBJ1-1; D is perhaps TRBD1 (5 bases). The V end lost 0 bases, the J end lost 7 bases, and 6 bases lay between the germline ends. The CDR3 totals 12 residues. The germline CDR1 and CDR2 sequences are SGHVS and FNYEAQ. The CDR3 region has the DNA TGTGCCAGCAGCTTAGCGCAGGGTGAAGCTTTCTTT. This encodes CASSLAQGEAFF. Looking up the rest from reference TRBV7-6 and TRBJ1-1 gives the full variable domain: GAGVSQSPRYKVTKRGQDVALRCDPISGHVSLYWYRQALGQGPEFLTYFNYEAQQDKSGLPNDRFSAERPEGSISTLTIQRTEQRDSAMYRCASSLAQGEAFFGQGTRLTVV.

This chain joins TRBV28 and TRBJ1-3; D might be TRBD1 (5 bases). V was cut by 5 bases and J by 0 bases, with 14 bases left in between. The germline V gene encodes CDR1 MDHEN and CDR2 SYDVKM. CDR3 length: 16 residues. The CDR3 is CASSPPGQGSGNTIYF. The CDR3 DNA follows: TGTGCCAGCAGTCCTCCCGGGCAGGGCTCTGGAAACACCATATATTTT. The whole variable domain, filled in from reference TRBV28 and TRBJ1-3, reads DVKVTQSSRYLVKRTGEKVFLECVQDMDHENMFWYRQDPGLGLRLIYFSYDVKMKEKGDIPEGYSVSREKKERFSLILESASTNQTSMYLCASSPPGQGSGNTIYFGEGSWLTVV.

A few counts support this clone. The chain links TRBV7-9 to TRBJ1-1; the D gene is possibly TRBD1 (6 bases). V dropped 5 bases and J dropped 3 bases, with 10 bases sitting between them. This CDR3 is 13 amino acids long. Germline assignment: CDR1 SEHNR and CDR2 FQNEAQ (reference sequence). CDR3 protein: CASSHYRDTEAFF. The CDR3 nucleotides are TGTGCCAGCAGCCATTACAGGGACACTGAAGCTTTCTTT. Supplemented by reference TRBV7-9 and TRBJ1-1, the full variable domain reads DTGVSQNPRHKITKRGQNVTFRCDPISEHNRLYWYRQTLGQGPEFLTYFQNEAQLEKSRLLSDRFSAERPKGSFSTLEIQRTEQGDSAMYLCASSHYRDTEAFFGQGTRLTVV.

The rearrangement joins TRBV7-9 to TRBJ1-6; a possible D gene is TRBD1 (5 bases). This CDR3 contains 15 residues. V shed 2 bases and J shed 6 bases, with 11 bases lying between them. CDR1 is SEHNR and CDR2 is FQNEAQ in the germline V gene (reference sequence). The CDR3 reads CASSLPGDGNSPLHF. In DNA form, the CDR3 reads TGTGCCAGCAGCTTACCCGGGGACGGTAATTCACCCCTCCACTTT.

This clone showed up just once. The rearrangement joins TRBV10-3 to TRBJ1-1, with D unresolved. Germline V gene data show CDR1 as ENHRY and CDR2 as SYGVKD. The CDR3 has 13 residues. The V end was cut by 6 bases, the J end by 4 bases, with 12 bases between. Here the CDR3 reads CAIRTMLSTEAFF. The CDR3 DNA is TGTGCCATCAGGACAATGCTTAGCACTGAAGCTTTCTTT.

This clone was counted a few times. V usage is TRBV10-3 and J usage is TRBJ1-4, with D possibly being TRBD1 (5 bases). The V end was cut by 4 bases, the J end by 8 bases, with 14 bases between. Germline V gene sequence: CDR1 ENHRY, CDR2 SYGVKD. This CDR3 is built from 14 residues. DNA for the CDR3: TGTGCCATCAGTGCGGAAGGGGCGAGGGAAAAACTGTTTTTT. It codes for CAISAEGAREKLFF.

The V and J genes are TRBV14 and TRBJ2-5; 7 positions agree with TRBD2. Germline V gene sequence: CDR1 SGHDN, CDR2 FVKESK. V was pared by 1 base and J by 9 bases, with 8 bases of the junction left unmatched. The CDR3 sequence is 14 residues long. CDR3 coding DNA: TGTGCCAGCAGCCAAGTGCCCTTTGGGGGGGCCCAGTACTTC. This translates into CASSQVPFGGAQYF.